This T cell receptor (beta chain) derives from a study of T-cell memory formation after mild COVID-19 (dated by TCRdb to the early 2020s). For the wider study: Most TCR sequence clusters were specific to one of the two donors. The cohort was made up of two young adult volunteers, one female and one male, who were previously healthy. Longitudinal TCRalpha and TCRbeta repertoire sequencing tracked T-cell clones expanding and contracting after mild COVID-19 in two donors. The research as a whole found: Some responding clones were found in pre-infection memory, which suggests that pre-existing cross-reactive memory T cells took part in the SARS-CoV-2 response. The second-wave clones that peaked on day 37 were not confirmed to be SARS-CoV-2 specific. Balanced CD4/CD8 phenotypes were observed for clones contracting from day 15 to 85, whereas a bias towards CD4+ was observed for a second wave of clones expanding from day 15 to 37. Only two mild cases were covered by the study, and larger cohorts that include severe cases with pre-infection samples were considered necessary. Contracting CD4+ clones appeared mostly in the CM and EM memory subsets, whereas CD8+ clones were enriched in EMRA.

PBMCs were isolated by Ficoll-Paque density gradient centrifugation. Details on this clonotype: Its cognate antigen has yet to be identified. The input lacks base qualities; no much larger clone sits a single base away.

Data came from an Illumina NovaSeq 6000. TCRalpha and TCRbeta cDNA libraries were constructed by 5'RACE with constant-segment primers, with sample barcodes and unique molecular identifiers being introduced. RNA was extracted from every sample with Trizol reagent. Amplification of the libraries took two PCR steps, and the second step added a second sample barcode plus Illumina TruSeq adapters. Libraries were sequenced on an Illumina NovaSeq with 2 x 150 bp paired-end reads. The authors' pipeline ran thus. Reads were demultiplexed and collapsed into UMI-guided consensus sequences with migec v1.2.7. Using mixcr v2.1.11, UMI consensuses were aligned to TRA and TRB V and J templates and then assembled into clonotypes. Clonotypes were classified as expanded or contracted when called significant by both edgeR and NoisET, with noise models trained on biological replicates. For edgeR calls, the cutoffs were a false discovery rate-adjusted p below 0.01 and a log2 fold-change threshold of 1. As an exploratory analysis of dynamics, PCA with hierarchical clustering was applied to max-normalized trajectories of the 1000 most abundant clonotypes. Separately sequenced CD4+ and CD8+ repertoires were used to assign a CD4 or CD8 phenotype to each responding clone. TCRdb reworked the public reads: Q25 trimming with fastp, MiXCR clone assembly, productive beta chains retained. Identical CDR3 proteins give one entry, which carries the most common genes and DNA. None of the V and J calls come from the authors' own analysis; TCRdb made them. Here the sample has roughly 150,000 distinct CDR3 sequences; around 13% occur a single time. Jointly, the top ten make up 13% to 15% of the sample.

This receptor was identified in an adult woman who had mild COVID-19 (a few samples of this study predate the infection). The sample titles of this study are shuffled in the database, so cell type and time point are left out; the donor was told from shared clones. The sequencing sample was made of PBMCs or a T cell subset sorted from them (not recorded which).

The DNA sequence reads TGTGCCAGCATCGTTGGGGGTACCTACGAGCAGTACTTC. Its translation is CASIVGGTYEQYF. Here the chain combines TRBV6-1 and TRBJ2-7; the D match is possibly TRBD1 or TRBD2, with 5 bases aligned in each. The CDR3 measures 13 amino acids from cysteine to phenylalanine. Of all the DNA, just the CDR3 is kept, 39 bases in frame from base 1. V and J are truncated by 7 bases and 2 bases respectively, leaving an intervening sequence of 12 bases. CDR1 and CDR2 are drawn from the germline V gene: MNHNS, SASEGT.